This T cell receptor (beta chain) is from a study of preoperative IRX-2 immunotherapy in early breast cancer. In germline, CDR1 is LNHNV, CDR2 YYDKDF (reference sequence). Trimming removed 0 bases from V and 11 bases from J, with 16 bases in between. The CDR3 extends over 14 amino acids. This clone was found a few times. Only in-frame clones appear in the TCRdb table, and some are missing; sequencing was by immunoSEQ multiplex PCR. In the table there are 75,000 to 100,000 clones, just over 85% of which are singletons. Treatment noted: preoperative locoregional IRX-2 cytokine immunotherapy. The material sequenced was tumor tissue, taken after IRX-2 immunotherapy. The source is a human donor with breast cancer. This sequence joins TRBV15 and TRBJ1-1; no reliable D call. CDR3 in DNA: TGTGCCACCAGCAGAGATAGGACCGCGAGGACGGCTTTCTTT. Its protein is CATSRDRTARTAFF.